These T cell receptor beta chains were read from a single sample in a study of response to subunit inactivated influenza vaccine. TCRdb analysed the RT-PCR reads with MiXCR anew, one entry per CDR3 protein. The data contain hundreds of thousands of distinct CDR3 sequences, 6% to 9% of them seen just once; the ten biggest clones take up roughly 13%. Sequenced here: PBMCs from blood, sampled around 25 months after vaccination. The origin of the receptors is a man aged 45 to 75 who received an inactivated influenza vaccine. The conserved cysteine and the conserved F or W are not part of the CDR3 here. Fields, in order: J gene, D gene, V gene, CDR3 protein. D genes are given only for firm matches.

j_call: TRBJ1-1
d_call: TRBD1
v_call: TRBV5-1
cdr3_aa: ASSFISGQGARTEAF

j_call: TRBJ2-2
d_call: -
v_call: TRBV6-2/TRBV6-3
cdr3_aa: ASRWGFANTGELF

j_call: TRBJ2-3
d_call: TRBD2
v_call: TRBV12-3/TRBV12-4
cdr3_aa: ASSLLAGRDTQY

j_call: TRBJ2-1
d_call: -
v_call: TRBV6-2/TRBV6-3
cdr3_aa: ASSSFNGYEQF

j_call: TRBJ2-7
d_call: -
v_call: TRBV7-2
cdr3_aa: ASSLDRPTPEQY

j_call: TRBJ1-5
d_call: -
v_call: TRBV7-9
cdr3_aa: ASSLGMGSQPQH

j_call: TRBJ1-1
d_call: -
v_call: TRBV5-5
cdr3_aa: ASSLNPASFSEAF

j_call: TRBJ2-2
d_call: TRBD2
v_call: TRBV6-1
cdr3_aa: ASVLAGGTGELF

j_call: TRBJ1-1
d_call: -
v_call: TRBV20-1
cdr3_aa: SASPGTKGPVAF

j_call: TRBJ1-4
d_call: -
v_call: TRBV7-6
cdr3_aa: ASSPTTPSGEKLF

j_call: TRBJ1-1
d_call: -
v_call: TRBV11-2
cdr3_aa: ASSLGRDSLNTEAF

j_call: TRBJ1-1
d_call: -
v_call: TRBV12-3/TRBV12-4
cdr3_aa: ASSLGGGSNTEAF

j_call: TRBJ2-1
d_call: -
v_call: TRBV20-1
cdr3_aa: SARGHRSYNEQF

j_call: TRBJ2-7
d_call: TRBD2
v_call: TRBV29-1
cdr3_aa: SVVSTSAYEQY

j_call: TRBJ1-2
d_call: TRBD1
v_call: TRBV20-1
cdr3_aa: SASTKGARSYGYT

j_call: TRBJ2-7
d_call: -
v_call: TRBV10-3
cdr3_aa: AISESGREQY

j_call: TRBJ2-7
d_call: -
v_call: TRBV2
cdr3_aa: ASRSRDGYEQY